The 20 T cell receptor beta chains below come from one sample, sequenced in a study of T cell responses to AZD1222 COVID-19 vaccine. Using immunoSEQ multiplex PCR, the repertoire was profiled, and TCRdb retains in-frame clones only, with some absent. The sample has about 160,000 clones; about 91% are singletons. The input for sequencing was peripheral blood, taken on day 0 of MenACWY control vaccination. The receptors originated from an adult in good health.

CDR3 residues: CASSGGLAGIANTGELFF. The CDR3 DNA reads TGTGCCAGCAGCGGCGGACTAGCGGGAATCGCGAACACCGGGGAGCTGTTTTTT. V gene TRBV9 combines with J gene TRBJ2-2, with 12 nucleotides matching TRBD2. This CDR3 contains 18 residues. Germline trimming cut 3 bases from V and 0 bases from J; bases unmatched to any gene: 6. Germline assignment: CDR1 SGDLS and CDR2 YYNGEE. Variable domain in full (rest from reference TRBV9 and TRBJ2-2): DSGVTQTPKHLITATGQRVTLRCSPRSGDLSVYWYQQSLDQGLQFLIQYYNGEERAKGNILERFSAQQFPDLHSELNLSSLELGDSALYFCASSGGLAGIANTGELFFGEGSRLTVL.

This clone was seen a handful of times. The chain links TRBV6-6 to TRBJ2-7, with 7 bases that match TRBD1. This CDR3 comprises 14 residues. Germline assignment: CDR1 MNHNY and CDR2 SVGAGI (reference sequence). V was clipped by 8 bases and J by 1 base; unmatched bases: 8. CDR3 region: CASQGTALSYEQYF. In DNA form, the CDR3 reads TGTGCCAGCCAGGGGACAGCCCTATCCTACGAGCAGTACTTC.

The chain couples TRBV24-1 to TRBJ1-2, with 7 bases identical to TRBD1. Trimming cost V 2 bases and J 3 bases; bases outside gene matches: 2. This CDR3 has 14 amino acids. CDR1 and CDR2 (germline): KGHDR, SFDVKD. CDR3 region: CATSDWDSYYGYTF. The CDR3 nucleotides are TGTGCCACCAGTGATTGGGACAGCTACTATGGCTACACCTTC.

J is TRBJ2-6 and V is TRBV16; D may be TRBD2 (6 bases). Germline V gives CDR1 KGHSY, CDR2 FQNENV. Trimming took 2 bases from V and 4 from J, leaving 15 bases between them. CDR3 length: 17 residues. CDR3 sequence reads: CASSQTGEATGANVLTF. In DNA, the CDR3 is TGTGCCAGCAGCCAAACGGGGGAGGCTACCGGGGCCAACGTCCTGACTTTC.

This clone was seen a single time. V is TRBV3-1 (or the pseudogene TRBV3-2) and J is TRBJ2-7; D tentatively fits TRBD1 or TRBD2 (6 bases each). The CDR3 extends over 12 amino acids. Germline V gene data show CDR1 as LGHDT and CDR2 as YNNKEL (reference sequence). The V and J ends lost 1 base and 12 bases respectively, with 13 bases between them. The CDR3 loop reads CASSQVTGGTYF. The CDR3 DNA follows: TGTGCCAGCAGCCAAGTTACCGGGGGCACGTACTTC.

The V call is TRBV6-2 or TRBV6-3, the J call TRBJ2-5; D gene ambiguous. Trimming cost V 3 bases and J 4 bases, with 12 bases left between them. This CDR3 has 14 amino acids. Per germline, CDR1 MNHEY and CDR2 SVGEGT. The chain's CDR3 is CASSYPRVGETQYF. The CDR3 bases are TGTGCCAGCAGTTATCCCCGAGTCGGAGAGACCCAGTACTTC.

The chain employs TRBV18 and TRBJ2-1; D might be TRBD2 (5 bases). V was pared by 5 bases and J by 7 bases, with 15 bases between. Looked up from germline, CDR1 is KGHSH and CDR2 is LQKENI. This CDR3 is built from 14 residues. The CDR3 DNA reads as TGTGCCAGCTCATCGGAGCGGAGGTCGAATGAGCAGTTCTTC. Its translation: CASSSERRSNEQFF.

This chain joins TRBV11-2 and TRBJ2-3; unclear D gene. Germline CDR1 and CDR2: SGHAT and FQNNGV. Deletions cut 5 bases from V and 7 bases from J, with 13 bases between. The CDR3 runs 13 residues. The CDR3 protein is CASSRGARHTQYF. CDR3 nucleotides: TGTGCCAGCAGCCGCGGAGCGCGCCATACGCAGTATTTT.

V usage is TRBV30 and J usage is TRBJ2-1; 13 positions match TRBD2. Looked up from germline, CDR1 is GTSNPN and CDR2 is SVGIG (reference sequence). The CDR3 runs 14 residues. V shed 7 bases and J 8 bases; nucleotides not matched to a gene: 8. The CDR3 sequence: CALRTSGSWDEQFF. The CDR3 region has the DNA TGTGCCTTAAGGACTAGCGGGAGTTGGGATGAGCAGTTCTTC.

The chain recombines TRBV7-9 with TRBJ2-3; D is possibly TRBD1 (6 bases). Germline V gene lookup returns CDR1 SEHNR and CDR2 FQNEAQ (reference sequence). Trimming cost V 0 bases and J 0 bases, with 13 bases left between them. The CDR3 consists of 17 residues. CDR3 in amino acids: CASSLAWDTSSTDTQYF. CDR3 bases: TGTGCCAGCAGCTTAGCGTGGGACACCTCTAGCACAGATACGCAGTATTTT.

The sample holds one count of this clone. The chain is built from TRBV7-2 and TRBJ2-3, with TRBD2 matching over 8 bases. The CDR3 totals 17 residues. Germline V gene data show CDR1 as SGHTA and CDR2 as FQGNSA. With 5 bases clipped from V and 4 bases from J, the junction kept 14 bases outside the gene matches. CDR3 bases: TGTGCCAGCAGCGCAACGGCCCGGGGGGGAGGCCCAGATACGCAGTATTTT. Protein sequence: CASSATARGGGPDTQYF.

For the CDR3, the DNA is TGTGCCAGCAGCCCCCCTGAGACAGCCGCAACTAATGAAAAACTGTTTTTT. Encoded protein: CASSPPETAATNEKLFF. The V and J genes are TRBV7-9 and TRBJ1-4, with TRBD1 as a possible D gene (5 bases). Looked up from germline, CDR1 is SEHNR and CDR2 is FQNEAQ (reference sequence). V was trimmed by 5 bases and J by 0 bases, leaving 16 bases between them. This CDR3 has 17 residues.

The rearrangement links TRBV27 to TRBJ1-2; weak D call: TRBD1 (6 bases). Per the germline V gene, CDR1 is MNHEY and CDR2 is SMNVEV (reference sequence). V lost 0 bases and J 1 base, leaving 12 bases between the germline ends. The CDR3 is 16 residues long. In DNA form, the CDR3 reads TGTGCCAGCAGTTTATCGGGGGCCGCGGGTAACTATGGCTACACCTTC. This codes for CASSLSGAAGNYGYTF.

The chain has TRBV5-1 and TRBJ2-5; TRBD2 matches 13 bases. The length of the CDR3 is 16 residues. Germline CDR1 is SGHRS and CDR2 is YFSETQ. V lost 5 bases, J lost 4 bases, and 8 bases stayed unmatched. The CDR3 DNA is TGCGCCAGCAGTTTAGAAGGACTAGCGGGGGTAGAGACCCAGTACTTC. It codes for CASSLEGLAGVETQYF.

V is TRBV28 and J is TRBJ1-2; 8 positions match TRBD1. The CDR3 has 13 residues. With V trimmed by 5 bases and J by 7 bases, 6 bases remained unmatched. Germline V gene data show CDR1 as MDHEN and CDR2 as SYDVKM. CDR3: CASSMGTGGGYTF. The CDR3 coding sequence is TGTGCCAGCAGTATGGGGACAGGAGGTGGCTACACCTTC.

In its sample, this clone was seen once. The chain recombines TRBV19 with TRBJ2-3, with D perhaps TRBD2 (7 bases). Trimming removed 5 bases from V and 5 bases from J, with 14 bases in between. CDR3 length equals 14 residues. From germline, CDR1 is LNHDA and CDR2 SQIVND (reference sequence). The CDR3 loop is CASSARGGEDTQYF. CDR3 nucleotide sequence: TGTGCCAGTAGTGCCAGGGGAGGGGAAGATACGCAGTATTTT.

The V and J genes are TRBV29-1 and TRBJ1-2; TRBD1 is a possible D gene (5 bases). CDR1 is SQVTM and CDR2 is ANQGSEA in the germline V gene. The CDR3 extends over 12 amino acids. Trimming pared 4 bases from V and 8 bases from J, leaving 14 bases between. The CDR3 protein is CSVGGAGLGYTF. In DNA, the CDR3 is TGCAGCGTTGGAGGGGCGGGGCTGGGCTACACCTTC.

In DNA form, the CDR3 reads TGTGCCAGCAGTTTATTGGTCAGCTCCTATGGCTACACCTTC. It is translated as CASSLLVSSYGYTF. The V gene is TRBV28, the J gene TRBJ1-2; D gene unclear. The germline V and J ends were trimmed by 1 base and 4 bases, with 10 bases remaining between them. The length of the CDR3 is 14 residues. Germline V CDR1 and CDR2: MDHEN, SYDVKM.

In DNA, the CDR3 is TGTGCCAGCAGCTTTCGGGCAAATGAAGCTTTCTTT. Translation: CASSFRANEAFF. The V gene is TRBV5-6, the J gene TRBJ1-1; D gene ambiguous. Germline CDR1 SGHDT, CDR2 YYEEEE. The V end lost 2 bases, the J end lost 7 bases, and 9 bases lay between the germline ends. The length of the CDR3 is 12 residues. The variable domain in full, with the rest retrieved from reference TRBV5-6 and TRBJ1-1, is DAGVTQSPTHLIKTRGQQVTLRCSPKSGHDTVSWYQQALGQGPQFIFQYYEEEERQRGNFPDRFSGHQFPNYSSELNVNALLLGDSALYLCASSFRANEAFFGQGTRLTVV.

This clone was recorded once. This chain joins TRBV5-6 and TRBJ1-1, with TRBD1 matching over 8 bases. V was clipped by 3 bases and J by 1 base; unmatched bases: 5. Germline V CDR1 and CDR2: SGHDT, YYEEEE. The CDR3 spans 15 residues. The CDR3 coding sequence is TGTGCCAGCAGCTCTTATGACAGGGGGAACACTGAAGCTTTCTTT. Its translation is CASSSYDRGNTEAFF.